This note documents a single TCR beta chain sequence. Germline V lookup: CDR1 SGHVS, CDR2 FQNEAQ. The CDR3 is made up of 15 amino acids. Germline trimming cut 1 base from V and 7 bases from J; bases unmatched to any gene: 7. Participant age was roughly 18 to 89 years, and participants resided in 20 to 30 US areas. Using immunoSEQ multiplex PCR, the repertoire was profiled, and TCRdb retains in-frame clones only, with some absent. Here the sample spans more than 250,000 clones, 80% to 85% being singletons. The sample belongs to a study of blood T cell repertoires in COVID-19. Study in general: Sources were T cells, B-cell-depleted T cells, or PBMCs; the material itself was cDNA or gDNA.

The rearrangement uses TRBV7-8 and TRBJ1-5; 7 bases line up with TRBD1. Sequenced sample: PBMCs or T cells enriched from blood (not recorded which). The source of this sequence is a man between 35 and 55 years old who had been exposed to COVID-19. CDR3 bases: TGTGCCAGCAGCTTAGGAGGGGGCGCGGGACAGCCCCAGCATTTT. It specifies CASSLGGGAGQPQHF.